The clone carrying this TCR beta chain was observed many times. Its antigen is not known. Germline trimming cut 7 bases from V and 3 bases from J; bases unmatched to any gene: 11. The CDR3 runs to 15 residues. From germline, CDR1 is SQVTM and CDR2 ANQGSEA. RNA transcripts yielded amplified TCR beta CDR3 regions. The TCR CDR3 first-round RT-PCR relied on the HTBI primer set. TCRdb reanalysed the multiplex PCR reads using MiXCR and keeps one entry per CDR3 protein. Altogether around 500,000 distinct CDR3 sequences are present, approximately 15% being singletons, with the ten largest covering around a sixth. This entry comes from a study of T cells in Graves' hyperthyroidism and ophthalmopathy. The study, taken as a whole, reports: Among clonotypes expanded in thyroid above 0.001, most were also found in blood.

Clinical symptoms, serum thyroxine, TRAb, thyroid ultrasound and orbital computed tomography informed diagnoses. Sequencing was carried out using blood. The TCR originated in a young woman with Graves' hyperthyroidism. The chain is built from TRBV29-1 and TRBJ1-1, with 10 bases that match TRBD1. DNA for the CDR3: TGCAGCGGCACCCTTTCCGGGACAGGGGACACTGAAGCTTTCTTT. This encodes CSGTLSGTGDTEAFF.